This T cell receptor beta chain came from a study of CD8 T cells in Susac syndrome. From germline, CDR1 is SQVTM and CDR2 ANQGSEA. With 6 bases clipped from V and 1 base from J, the junction kept 6 bases outside the gene matches. CDR3 length equals 16 residues. The sample holds one count of this clonotype. Reverse transcription used about 0.45 to 1 ug RNA and random hexamers. Across 54 Vbeta and 13 Jbeta, TCR beta CDR3 was amplified with immunoSEQ multiplex PCR. TCRdb passed the immunoSEQ multiplex PCR reads through MiXCR, listing each CDR3 protein once. The sample lists approximately 170,000 distinct CDR3 sequences, just over 90% occurring once. TEMRA cells were FACS-enriched, with CD8+ and CD4+ T cells isolated negatively.

The sequence was obtained from a human donor in good health. The rearrangement links TRBV29-1 to TRBJ2-3, with 14 bases aligning to TRBD2. Sequencing was performed on CD4+ T cells from PBMCs. As DNA, the CDR3 is TGCAGCGTCAGCTCGGGACTAGCGGGAGGCACAGATACGCAGTATTTT. It codes for CSVSSGLAGGTDTQYF.